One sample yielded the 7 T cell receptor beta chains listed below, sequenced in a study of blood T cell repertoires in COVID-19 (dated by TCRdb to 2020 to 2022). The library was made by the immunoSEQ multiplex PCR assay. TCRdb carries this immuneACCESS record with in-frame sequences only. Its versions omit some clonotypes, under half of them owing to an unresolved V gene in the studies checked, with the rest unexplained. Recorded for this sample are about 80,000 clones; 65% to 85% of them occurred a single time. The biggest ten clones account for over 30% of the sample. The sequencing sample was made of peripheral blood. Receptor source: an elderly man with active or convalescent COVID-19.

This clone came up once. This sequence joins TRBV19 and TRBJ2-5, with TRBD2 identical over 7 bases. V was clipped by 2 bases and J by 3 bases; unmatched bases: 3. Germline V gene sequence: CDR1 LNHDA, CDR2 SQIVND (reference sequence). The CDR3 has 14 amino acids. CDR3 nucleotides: TGTGCCAGTAGTATAACTAGCGAAAAAGAGACCCAGTACTTC. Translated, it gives CASSITSEKETQYF.

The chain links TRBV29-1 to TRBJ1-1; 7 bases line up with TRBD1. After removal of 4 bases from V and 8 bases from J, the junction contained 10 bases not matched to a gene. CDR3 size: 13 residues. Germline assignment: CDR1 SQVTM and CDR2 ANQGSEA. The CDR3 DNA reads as TGCAGCGTTGTTGGGGTACAGGGGACGGAAGCTTTCTTT. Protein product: CSVVGVQGTEAFF.

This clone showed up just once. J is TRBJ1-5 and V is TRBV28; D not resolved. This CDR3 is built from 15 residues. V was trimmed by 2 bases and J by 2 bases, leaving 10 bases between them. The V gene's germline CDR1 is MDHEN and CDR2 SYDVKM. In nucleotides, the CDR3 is TGTGCCAGCAGTTTAGGAGGGAGGCGCAATCAGCCCCAGCATTTT. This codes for CASSLGGRRNQPQHF.

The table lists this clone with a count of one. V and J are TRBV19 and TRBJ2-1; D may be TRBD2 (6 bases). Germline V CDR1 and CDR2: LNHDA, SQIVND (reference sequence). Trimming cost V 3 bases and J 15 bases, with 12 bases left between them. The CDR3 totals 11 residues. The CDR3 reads CASSMRDWGFF. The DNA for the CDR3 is TGTGCCAGTAGTATGCGGGACTGGGGGTTCTTC.

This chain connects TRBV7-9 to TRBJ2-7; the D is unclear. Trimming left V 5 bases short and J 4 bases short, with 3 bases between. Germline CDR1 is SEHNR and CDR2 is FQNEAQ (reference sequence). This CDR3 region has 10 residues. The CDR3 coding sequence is TGTGCCAGCAGCCCGTACGAGCAGTACTTC. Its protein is CASSPYEQYF.

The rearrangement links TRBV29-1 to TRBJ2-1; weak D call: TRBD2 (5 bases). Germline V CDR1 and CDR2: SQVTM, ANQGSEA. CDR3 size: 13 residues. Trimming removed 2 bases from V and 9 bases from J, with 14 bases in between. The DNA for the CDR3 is TGCAGCGTTGAACCCACGGCACGGGGTGAGCAGTTCTTC. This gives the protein CSVEPTARGEQFF.

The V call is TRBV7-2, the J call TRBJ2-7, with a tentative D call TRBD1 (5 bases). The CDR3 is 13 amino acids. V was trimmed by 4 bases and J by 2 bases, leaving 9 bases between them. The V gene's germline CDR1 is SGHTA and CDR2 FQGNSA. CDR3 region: CASSSTATYEQYF. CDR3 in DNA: TGTGCCAGCAGCTCGACAGCTACCTACGAGCAGTACTTC.